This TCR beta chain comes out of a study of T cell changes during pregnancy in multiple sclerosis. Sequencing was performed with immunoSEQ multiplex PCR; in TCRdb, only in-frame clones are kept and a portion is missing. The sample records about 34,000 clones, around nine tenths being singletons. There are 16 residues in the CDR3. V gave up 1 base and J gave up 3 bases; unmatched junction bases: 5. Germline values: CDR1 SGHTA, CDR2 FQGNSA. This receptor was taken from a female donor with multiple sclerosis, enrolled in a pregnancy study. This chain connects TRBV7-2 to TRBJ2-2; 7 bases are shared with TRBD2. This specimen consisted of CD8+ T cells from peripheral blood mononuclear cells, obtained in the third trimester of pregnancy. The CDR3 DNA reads TGTGCCAGCAGCTTAGTGTTAGCGGGCTACACCGGGGAGCTGTTTTTT. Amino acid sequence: CASSLVLAGYTGELFF. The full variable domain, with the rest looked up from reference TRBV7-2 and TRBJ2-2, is GAGVSQSPSNKVTEKGKDVELRCDPISGHTALYWYRQSLGQGLEFLIYFQGNSAPDKSGLPSDRFSAERTGGSVSTLTIQRTQQEDSAVYLCASSLVLAGYTGELFFGEGSRLTVL.